The present T cell receptor beta chain was sequenced within a study of OX40 agonist ivuxolimab in advanced cancers. Study summary: Those enrolled were roughly 85% male, with a mean age of around 60 years and ages from about 20 to 80. Study conclusions and caveats: Relative to CD4+, CD8+ T cells held more expanded clones on average. It was also the case that some nonresponders had low normalized T-cell clonal expansion.

The protocol was immunoSEQ multiplex PCR, while the TCRdb copy is restricted to in-frame clones and leaves out a portion. The sample carries tens of thousands of clones, approximately 94% recorded once. This clone was recorded once. The antigen is unknown. This CDR3 comprises 16 residues. Germline CDR1 MGHRA, CDR2 YSYEKL. Trimming took 0 bases from V and 5 from J, leaving 16 bases between them. It was autoimmune disease history or systemic immunosuppression that excluded patients. Sequences were derived from CD4+ or CD8+ T cells sorted from blood, sampled in a trial of the OX40 agonist ivuxolimab. The receptor's source is an adult with an advanced solid tumor such as melanoma, head and neck, liver or kidney cancer. The chain joins TRBV4-1 to TRBJ1-2; possibly TRBD1 for D (5 bases). CDR3 residues: CASSQEDKGRAYGYTF. In nucleotides, the CDR3 is TGCGCCAGCAGCCAAGAGGACAAGGGGAGGGCATATGGCTACACCTTC.